This section outlines one T cell receptor (beta chain) sequence together with its context. These data belong to a study of blood T cell repertoires in COVID-19. Germline-derived CDR1 and CDR2 are LNHDA and SQIVND (reference sequence). The CDR3 loop spans 17 amino acids. V was clipped by 7 bases and J by 2 bases, with 21 bases between them. Produced via immunoSEQ multiplex PCR; TCRdb's table is partial and in-frame only. The repertoire holds 40,000 or so clones, with roughly 74% as singletons. Sequencing was carried out using peripheral blood. The rearrangement uses TRBV19 and TRBJ1-5; TRBD1 is a possible D gene (5 bases). This TCR was sampled from a man aged 80 or over with acute or convalescent COVID-19. The CDR3: CASTPPYGGRGNQPQHF. CDR3 DNA: TGTGCCAGTACCCCCCCGTACGGGGGAAGGGGCAATCAGCCCCAGCATTTT.